This TCR beta chain was recorded in a study of glioma-infiltrating T cells after dendritic cell vaccination. Time point indicated: after dendritic cell vaccination, including at tumor progression/relapse. Turning to this clone: The same CDR3 can be traced to other DNA sequences in this sample.

The V segment lost 2 bases and the J segment 7 bases; nucleotides outside the gene matches: 2. The CDR3 loop spans 14 amino acids. Germline V gives CDR1 GTSNPN, CDR2 SVGIG (reference sequence). Using immunoSEQ multiplex PCR, the repertoire was profiled, and TCRdb retains in-frame clones only, with some absent. Of about 58,000 clones in the sample, about 84% were seen once. The rearrangement uses TRBV30 and TRBJ1-6; TRBD1 matches 10 bases. Source: blood, taken after dendritic cell vaccination. The origin of this receptor is a human donor with glioblastoma. CDR3 protein: CAWSRGQGNSPLHF. The CDR3 DNA follows: TGTGCCTGGAGTAGGGGACAGGGGAATTCACCCCTCCACTTT.